This T cell receptor beta chain was observed in a study of cytomegalovirus exposure and HLA in healthy donors. In the study overall: The 95 to 150 validation repertoires, a later analysis reported, used the same platform as the 600 to 700 first-cohort repertoires. Notes on the study in general: High sensitivity and specificity were reportedly achieved when the classifier diagnosed cytomegalovirus status. First-cohort TCR clusters tended to co-occur in the 130 or so validation repertoires, a later analysis found. The CMV antigen specificity of a few CMV-associated chains was confirmed through in vitro analysis.

Trimming stripped 2 bases from V and 0 bases from J, with 11 bases between. The CDR3 is 16 amino acids. CDR1 is SGHRS and CDR2 is YFSETQ in the germline V gene. TCRdb's table, derived via immunoSEQ multiplex PCR, lists solely in-frame clones and lacks some. The table records hundreds of thousands of clones, around nine tenths of them present only once. As to this clone: Antigen specificity is unknown.

The genes are TRBV5-1 and TRBJ2-2, with a weak D call TRBD2 (5 bases). The clonotype was recovered from a man between 18 and 29 years old in good health and CMV-seronegative. Input material: PBMCs. CDR3 DNA sequence: TGCGCCAGCAGCTTACAGCGGTTCGCGAACACCGGGGAGCTGTTTTTT. Its protein product is CASSLQRFANTGELFF.